The T cell receptor (beta chain) under discussion was sequenced for a study of T cell repertoires in cytomegalovirus infection. Study-level background: Carrying CMV and the relevant HLA type showed in public TCR beta signatures.

Only a few counts were recorded for this clonotype. Its antigen remains unidentified. Trimming stripped 4 bases from V and 7 bases from J, with 13 bases between. The CDR3 length is 14 residues. Germline V gene sequence: CDR1 MNHNS, CDR2 SASEGT. TCRdb itself ran the reads through MiXCR, one entry per CDR3 protein. The repertoire includes roughly 280,000 distinct CDR3 sequences, around 20% of them detected once, and about 21% sits in the top ten. The sample was cultured PBMCs, taken from culture after CMV antigen stimulation. This chain links TRBV6-1 with TRBJ1-4; D is uncertain. The source of this sequence is a human donor in good health (CMV status not recorded). Some clones in this sample may be carry-over from other donors' samples. CDR3 loop: CASSAGLGGEKLFF. CDR3 in DNA: TGTGCCAGCAGTGCGGGCTTGGGCGGTGAAAAACTGTTTTTT.